This TCR beta chain was found in a study of T cells in Graves' hyperthyroidism and ophthalmopathy. This clonotype appeared many times. RNA transcripts were the template for amplifying TCR beta CDR3 regions. First-round RT-PCR targeting the TCR CDR3 was performed with the HTBI primer set. TCRdb used MiXCR to reprocess the multiplex PCR reads, holding one entry per CDR3 protein. The repertoire has over 400,000 distinct CDR3 sequences, 14% to 15% of them found once; the top ten carry about 12%. The length of the CDR3 is 15 residues. With V trimmed by 3 bases and J by 7 bases, 7 bases remained unmatched. CDR1 and CDR2 (germline): MNHNS, SASEGT.

The TCR originated in a man aged 18 to 30 with Graves' ophthalmopathy. The chain is built from TRBV6-1 and TRBJ1-5, with 9 bases identical to TRBD1. The source material was blood. CDR3 amino acids: CASSDRDRVFQPQHF. The CDR3, as DNA: TGTGCCAGCAGTGACCGGGACAGGGTATTCCAGCCCCAGCATTTT.